The rows below give T cell receptor beta chains drawn from one sample of a study of response to subunit inactivated influenza vaccine. One entry per CDR3 protein results from TCRdb running MiXCR on the RT-PCR reads. The table records a few hundred thousand distinct CDR3 sequences, about 14% of them present only once. The sample in question was PBMCs from blood, obtained 12 days after vaccination. These receptors were collected from a middle-aged man who received an inactivated influenza vaccine. The CDR3 runs from the conserved cysteine through the conserved F or W. D genes are given only for firm matches. Expanded clones are given a class, and other clones once, few, many or no size at all.

TRBJ2-3 TRBD2 TRBV5-5 NA CASSLAPSGPDTDTQYF TGTGCCAGCAGCTTGGCCCCTAGCGGCCCAGACACAGATACGCAGTATTTT
TRBJ1-2 TRBD1 TRBV4-1 few CASSRTGADIYGYTF TGCGCCAGCAGCAGGACAGGGGCTGACATCTATGGCTACACCTTC
TRBJ1-5 NA TRBV27 few CASSKGATGNQPQHF TGTGCCAGCAGTAAGGGCGCCACCGGCAATCAGCCCCAGCATTTT
TRBJ2-2 TRBD2 TRBV15 many CATSWGLAGGAGELFF TGTGCCACCAGCTGGGGACTAGCGGGAGGTGCCGGGGAGCTGTTTTTT
TRBJ2-2 TRBD1 TRBV5-1 many CASSLVTGDTGELFF TGCGCCAGCAGCTTGGTGACAGGGGACACCGGGGAGCTGTTTTTT
TRBJ2-4 NA TRBV7-8 few CASSPGRDWASSAKNIQYF TGTGCCAGCAGCCCCGGGCGGGACTGGGCGAGCAGCGCCAAAAACATTCAGTACTTC
TRBJ2-1 NA TRBV5-1 many CASSLVESEQFF TGCGCCAGCAGCTTGGTCGAATCTGAGCAGTTCTTC
TRBJ2-7 TRBD2 TRBV7-9 few CASSAQMAGVHEQYF TGTGCCAGCAGCGCCCAGATGGCGGGGGTCCACGAGCAGTACTTC
TRBJ2-1 TRBD2 TRBV12-3/TRBV12-4 few CASRRSGRISYNEQFF TGTGCCAGCAGACGTAGCGGGAGAATCTCCTACAATGAGCAGTTCTTC
TRBJ2-5 NA TRBV7-9 many CASSLAPSGQTQYF TGTGCCAGCAGCTTAGCGCCAAGCGGGCAGACCCAGTACTTC
TRBJ2-3 NA TRBV12-3/TRBV12-4 few CASSPRTRPPTDTQYF TGTGCCAGCAGTCCTAGGACCCGGCCCCCCACAGATACGCAGTATTTT
TRBJ1-1 NA TRBV20-1 NA CSARIRGLMNTEAFF TGCAGTGCTAGAATCCGGGGGCTGATGAACACTGAAGCTTTCTTT
TRBJ2-3 NA TRBV7-3 many CASSSLATDTQYF TGTGCCAGCAGCTCCCTAGCGACAGATACGCAGTATTTT
TRBJ1-2 NA TRBV7-2 many CASSLAEGSYGYTF TGTGCCAGCAGCTTAGCAGAGGGCTCCTATGGCTACACCTTC
TRBJ2-3 NA TRBV11-2 NA CASSLLGLGTDTQYF TGTGCCAGCAGCCTACTTGGACTCGGCACAGATACGCAGTATTTT
TRBJ2-2 TRBD2 TRBV4-1 once CASSKAGLAGGELGRELFF TGCGCCAGCAGCAAAGCGGGACTAGCGGGGGGTGAACTTGGACGGGAGCTGTTTTTT
TRBJ1-1 NA TRBV12-3/TRBV12-4 NA CASSFSGRGSEAFF TGTGCCAGCAGTTTCTCGGGGAGAGGGAGTGAAGCTTTCTTT
TRBJ2-1 NA TRBV4-3 many CASSQGGSSYNEQFF TGCGCCAGCAGCCAAGGGGGTAGCTCCTACAATGAGCAGTTCTTC
TRBJ2-3 TRBD2 TRBV3-1 many CASSQDRLAGTDTQYF TGTGCCAGCAGCCAGGATCGACTAGCGGGGACGGATACGCAGTATTTT
TRBJ2-3 NA TRBV20-1 NA CSARDLSGDTQYF TGCAGTGCTAGAGATCTAAGTGGGGATACGCAGTATTTT
TRBJ1-2 NA TRBV20-1 NA CSASNGVDGYTF TGCAGTGCCTCAAACGGGGTCGATGGCTACACCTTC
TRBJ2-7 NA TRBV4-2 many CASREGDEQYF TGTGCCAGCAGGGAAGGGGACGAGCAGTACTTC
TRBJ2-5 NA TRBV12-3/TRBV12-4 few CASTIKGGSETQYF TGTGCCAGCACCATTAAGGGGGGATCGGAGACCCAGTACTTC
TRBJ2-3 NA TRBV29-1 many CSGGGDTQYF TGCAGCGGCGGCGGAGATACGCAGTATTTT
TRBJ1-2 NA TRBV11-1 NA CASSPNGGRNGYTF TGTGCCAGCAGCCCTAATGGCGGGCGGAATGGCTACACCTTC
TRBJ2-5 NA TRBV7-2 NA CASSLALAGRETQYF TGTGCCAGCAGCTTAGCGCTGGCAGGAAGAGAGACCCAGTACTTC
TRBJ2-5 NA TRBV6-5 many CASSYSGRGRGETQYF TGTGCCAGCAGTTACTCGGGGCGGGGTCGAGGGGAGACCCAGTACTTC
TRBJ2-2 NA TRBV18 few CASSPPGRRSGELFF TGTGCCAGCTCACCACCGGGACGGAGGTCTGGGGAGCTGTTTTTT
TRBJ1-2 NA TRBV5-1 few CASSLARDGRRINYGYTF TGCGCCAGCAGCTTGGCCCGGGATGGCAGGAGGATTAACTATGGCTACACCTTC
TRBJ1-1 TRBD1 TRBV6-1 few CASRDPGQGPYTEAFF TGTGCCAGCAGGGATCCGGGACAGGGGCCTTACACTGAAGCTTTCTTT
TRBJ1-2 NA TRBV10-3 few CAISGALRTSSYGYTF TGTGCCATCAGCGGGGCGCTCCGAACGAGCAGCTATGGCTACACCTTC
TRBJ1-4 NA TRBV12-3/TRBV12-4 NA CASSLGPYNEKLFF TGTGCCAGCAGTTTAGGTCCTTACAATGAAAAACTGTTTTTT
TRBJ2-1 TRBD2 TRBV20-1 many CSASGTSYNEQFF TGCAGTGCTTCCGGGACTAGCTACAATGAGCAGTTCTTC
TRBJ2-1 NA TRBV20-1 NA CSASRRNEQFF TGCAGTGCTAGCCGAAGGAATGAGCAGTTCTTC
TRBJ2-1 TRBD2 TRBV7-2 few CASTEGTSGYNEQFF TGTGCCAGCACCGAAGGGACTAGCGGCTACAATGAGCAGTTCTTC
TRBJ2-3 NA TRBV29-1 few CSVEAGVDTQYF TGCAGCGTTGAAGCTGGGGTAGATACGCAGTATTTT
TRBJ2-1 TRBD1 TRBV5-1 few CASSSTGAPSNEQFF TGCGCCAGCAGCTCCACAGGGGCCCCGAGTAATGAGCAGTTCTTC
TRBJ2-1 NA TRBV20-1 NA CSALAVRSYNEQFF TGCAGTGCTTTAGCGGTCCGCTCCTACAATGAGCAGTTCTTC
TRBJ1-2 NA TRBV6-1 few CASNLYGYTF TGTGCCAGCAACCTCTATGGCTACACCTTC
TRBJ2-5 NA TRBV6-5 NA CASSNGHTVRETQYF TGTGCCAGCAGTAACGGACACACTGTCAGGGAGACCCAGTACTTC
TRBJ2-5 TRBD1 TRBV15 few CATSRFQGARETQYF TGTGCCACCAGCAGATTTCAGGGGGCACGGGAGACCCAGTACTTC
TRBJ1-6 NA TRBV5-1 many CASRQDPRNSPLHF TGCGCCAGCCGACAGGACCCTAGGAATTCACCCCTCCACTTT
TRBJ2-7 NA TRBV20-1 few CSARLAIHEQYF TGCAGTGCTAGACTAGCTATCCACGAGCAGTACTTC
TRBJ2-5 NA TRBV5-1 few CASSFELWETQYF TGCGCCAGCAGCTTCGAATTATGGGAGACCCAGTACTTC
TRBJ2-1 TRBD2 TRBV28 many CASSPGGLSYNEQFF TGTGCCAGCAGTCCGGGGGGGCTCTCCTACAATGAGCAGTTCTTC
TRBJ1-1 NA TRBV29-1 NA CSVQTVHTEAFF TGCAGCGTTCAAACGGTCCACACTGAAGCTTTCTTT
TRBJ2-7 TRBD1 TRBV10-3 NA CAISDSGQGSYEQYF TGTGCCATCAGTGACTCCGGACAGGGATCCTACGAGCAGTACTTC
TRBJ2-7 NA TRBV24-1 few CATSDPPSGVYEQYF TGTGCCACCAGTGATCCTCCCTCTGGGGTCTACGAGCAGTACTTC
TRBJ2-7 NA TRBV5-1 few CASSFALGSSYEQYF TGCGCCAGCAGCTTCGCCCTGGGCAGCTCCTACGAGCAGTACTTC
TRBJ2-3 TRBD2 TRBV7-2 once CASSPRGISSTDTQYF TGTGCCAGCAGCCCGCGGGGGATTTCTAGCACAGATACGCAGTATTTT
TRBJ1-1 TRBD1 TRBV10-2 few CASSDIGQGEAFF TGCGCCAGCAGTGACATAGGACAGGGTGAAGCTTTCTTT
TRBJ2-6 NA TRBV3-1 many CASSIRLVTGANVLTF TGTGCCAGCAGCATCCGACTAGTAACTGGGGCCAACGTCCTGACTTTC
TRBJ1-5 NA TRBV21-1 NA CASSKGAGGNSNQPQHF TGTGCCAGCAGCAAAGGCGCAGGGGGCAATAGCAATCAGCCCCAGCATTTT